This T cell receptor beta chain was documented in a study of OX40 agonist ivuxolimab in advanced cancers. This clone has a single count. One end of the junction does not line up with germline, which may come from a read error. This CDR3 is built from 13 residues. The V gene's germline CDR1 is SQVTM and CDR2 ANQGSEA. Here immunoSEQ multiplex PCR was the method, and the copy in TCRdb shows in-frame clones only, minus some. The sample lists tens of thousands of clones, over 80% occurring once. The starting material was CD4+ or CD8+ T cells sorted from blood, obtained in a trial of the OX40 agonist ivuxolimab. This receptor was obtained from an adult with an advanced solid tumor such as melanoma, head and neck, liver or kidney cancer. The V call is TRBV29-1, the J call TRBJ1-1; D remains ambiguous. In DNA, the CDR3 is TGCAGCGTCGAAGCCACGATGAACACTGAAGCTTTCTTT. It specifies CSVEATMNTEAFF.